This TCR beta chain came from a study of blood T cells in healthy people across ages. This clonotype was detected only a few times. Next came a second PCR, run for roughly 6 to 11 cycles, which used a sample-barcoded 5' primer along with a J-beta primer mix. Using its own MiXCR run on the 5' RACE reads, TCRdb lists one record per CDR3 protein. The table has around 1.5 million distinct CDR3 sequences, approximately 38% seen once; the top ten hold 7.9%. V was trimmed by 6 bases and J by 5 bases, leaving 12 bases between them. CDR3 length equals 12 residues. Germline CDR1 is SGHRS and CDR2 is YFSETQ. The sequencing sample was made of blood. This sequence joins TRBV5-1 and TRBJ2-7; D may be TRBD1 (6 bases). This clonotype was sampled from a woman aged 18-29 years in good health. The CDR3 coding sequence is TGCGCCAGCAACACCGGGACAAACGAGCAGTACTTC. As protein: CASNTGTNEQYF.